This T cell receptor (beta chain) stems from a study of OX40 agonist ivuxolimab in advanced cancers. Study information: Patients were dosed with the agonistic anti-OX40 (CD134) antibody ivuxolimab. Three patients showed partial responses: one hepatocellular carcinoma and two cutaneous melanoma cases. Findings of the study overall: There were, on average, more expanded clones in CD8+ T cells than in CD4+.

As to this clone: No antigen is known for it.

Data came from immunoSEQ multiplex PCR; TCRdb stores just in-frame clones and leaves some out. The table shows around 60,000 clones, with around 90% occurring only once. The CDR3 contains 16 residues. The V gene's germline CDR1 is SGHVS and CDR2 FQNEAQ. V was clipped by 5 bases and J by 0 bases, with 17 bases between them. This chain links TRBV7-8 with TRBJ2-7; D might be TRBD2 (5 bases). This receptor was taken from an adult with an advanced solid tumor such as melanoma, head and neck, liver or kidney cancer. Here the sequenced sample was CD4+ or CD8+ T cells sorted from blood, taken in a trial of the OX40 agonist ivuxolimab. The DNA of the CDR3 is TGTGCCAGCAGCCCACAGAGGACTCGTTACTCCTACGAGCAGTACTTC. The encoded protein is CASSPQRTRYSYEQYF. Full variable domain (remainder filled in from reference TRBV7-8 and TRBJ2-7): GAGVSQSPRYKVAKRGQDVALRCDPISGHVSLFWYQQALGQGPEFLTYFQNEAQLDKSGLPSDRFFAERPEGSVSTLKIQRTQQEDSAVYLCASSPQRTRYSYEQYFGPGTRLTVT.